This T cell receptor (beta chain) was observed in a study of blood T cell repertoires in COVID-19. Turning to the study itself: Some COVID-19 samples were acute and others convalescent; all came from the United States, Italy and Spain. Sample material is recorded as cDNA or gDNA derived from T cells, B-cell-depleted T cells, or PBMCs.

Germline CDR1 is LNHDA and CDR2 is SQIVND (reference sequence). This CDR3 spans 15 amino acids. With V trimmed by 4 bases and J by 4 bases, 6 bases remained unmatched. Per the original data handling: Quantification of nucleated cells was approximated via reference gene primer amplification. Repertoires were generated with immunoSEQ multiplex PCR, while TCRdb's copy carries only in-frame clones and drops some. V, J and clone size are those of that table, while D and trimming were read from the DNA. The sample carries about 290,000 clones, 75% to 90% recorded once. Specimen: peripheral blood. The source is a woman younger than 45 with active or convalescent COVID-19. The chain links TRBV19 to TRBJ2-3; TRBD2 matches 9 bases. The CDR3 region is CASSTGSGGPDTQYF. In nucleotides, the CDR3 is TGTGCCAGTAGTACCGGTAGCGGGGGCCCAGATACGCAGTATTTT.